This record covers a single TCR beta chain. This record comes from a study of OX40 agonist ivuxolimab in advanced cancers. Whole-study context: An agonistic anti-OX40 (CD134) antibody, ivuxolimab, was used to treat the patients.

This CDR3 region has 15 residues. Trimming took 6 bases from V and 3 from J; bases not matched to a gene: 7. Germline lookup yields CDR1 MNHEY and CDR2 SVGAGI. Sequencing was performed with immunoSEQ multiplex PCR; in TCRdb, only in-frame clones are kept and a portion is missing. This sample has 100,000 or so clones, with approximately 90% found just once. If patients had autoimmune disease history or systemic immunosuppression, they were excluded. Sequenced here: CD4+ or CD8+ T cells sorted from blood, sampled in a trial of the OX40 agonist ivuxolimab. V usage is TRBV6-5 and J usage is TRBJ1-2; the match to TRBD1 covers 10 bases. The receptor's source is an adult with an advanced solid tumor such as melanoma, head and neck, liver or kidney cancer. The DNA of the CDR3 is TGTGCCAGCAGAAGACAGGGGGCGTCAGACTATGGCTACACCTTC. Amino acid sequence: CASRRQGASDYGYTF.